This T cell receptor (beta chain) was observed in a study of CD8+ T cells in alopecia areata. Study as a whole: Each day, treated patients took oral tofacitinib twice, at 5 to 10 mg per dose. Points from the study as a whole: Affected scalp, especially in alopecia totalis/universalis, had a higher clonality than normal scalp did.

cDNA prepared by RNA extraction and subsequent reverse transcription served as the template for sequencing. Assay: immunoSEQ multiplex PCR; the TCRdb copy retains only in-frame clones and omits some. The table shows roughly 140,000 clones, with 51% occurring only once. This clone was found a few times. The antigen is undetermined. Germline V gene data show CDR1 as SGHAT and CDR2 as FQNNGV. V was clipped by 5 bases and J by 0 bases; unmatched bases: 5. The CDR3 length is 16 residues. The sequences come from CD4+ T cells sorted from blood, collected at week 0. The origin of this receptor is a human donor with alopecia areata. The V and J genes are TRBV11-2 and TRBJ1-2; 11 nucleotides line up with TRBD1. The CDR3 sequence: CASSLGQGATNYGYTF. CDR3 DNA: TGTGCCAGCAGCCTAGGACAGGGGGCAACTAACTATGGCTACACCTTC.